This T cell receptor beta chain derives from a study of blood T cell repertoires in COVID-19. Grouping used clinical history reported by participants in a survey and questionnaire. As originally analysed: Amplification with reference gene primers provided the estimates of nucleated cell counts. The assay was immunoSEQ multiplex PCR, and TCRdb's table has in-frame clones only and misses some. The V and J calls and clone size come from that table; D and trimming were worked out from the DNA. Among a few hundred thousand clones listed, nearly 90% were seen once. The germline V gene has CDR1 SGHDN and CDR2 FVKESK. The CDR3 spans 15 residues. V was clipped by 3 bases and J by 2 bases, with 12 bases between them.

The V gene is TRBV14, the J gene TRBJ2-3, with D possibly matching TRBD1 (5 bases). The clonotype originates from a woman under 30 with acute COVID-19. Sequenced input: PBMCs or T cells enriched from blood (not recorded which). In DNA, the CDR3 is TGTGCCAGCAGCCAGAGACAGCAACTCACAGATACGCAGTATTTT. This sequence encodes CASSQRQQLTDTQYF. Using reference TRBV14 and TRBJ2-3 for the parts outside the CDR3, the full variable domain is EAGVTQFPSHSVIEKGQTVTLRCDPISGHDNLYWYRRVMGKEIKFLLHFVKESKQDESGMPNNRFLAERTGGTYSTLKVQPAELEDSGVYFCASSQRQQLTDTQYFGPGTRLTVL.